The 5 T cell receptor beta chains presented below share a single source sample, sequenced in a study of blood T cell repertoires in COVID-19. Data came from immunoSEQ multiplex PCR; TCRdb stores just in-frame clones and leaves some out. The repertoire holds some 300,000 clones, with roughly 90% as singletons. The sequencing input was PBMCs or T cells enriched from blood (not recorded which). These receptors were collected from a woman in her 50s who had been exposed to COVID-19.

V gene TRBV6-5 combines with J gene TRBJ1-5; D remains ambiguous. V lost 9 bases, J lost 4 bases, and 16 bases lay in between. The V gene's germline CDR1 is MNHEY and CDR2 SVGAGI. The CDR3 has 14 amino acids. CDR3 region: CASRILGLNQPQHF. DNA of the CDR3: TGTGCCAGTAGGATCTTGGGCCTGAATCAGCCCCAGCATTTT.

The rearrangement links TRBV7-8 to TRBJ2-2, with D hard to call. V was shortened by 2 bases and J by 4 bases, with 8 bases between the two germline ends. Germline CDR1 is SGHVS and CDR2 is FQNEAQ. There are 14 residues in the CDR3. In DNA, the CDR3 is TGTGCCAGCAGCTTAATACCGGGCACCGGGGAGCTGTTTTTT. Its translation: CASSLIPGTGELFF. The variable domain in full, with the rest retrieved from reference TRBV7-8 and TRBJ2-2, is GAGVSQSPRYKVAKRGQDVALRCDPISGHVSLFWYQQALGQGPEFLTYFQNEAQLDKSGLPSDRFFAERPEGSVSTLKIQRTQQEDSAVYLCASSLIPGTGELFFGEGSRLTVL.

The rearrangement joins TRBV7-9 to TRBJ2-7; 9 bases agree with TRBD1. The CDR3 length is 14 residues. CDR1 is SEHNR and CDR2 is FQNEAQ in the germline V gene (reference sequence). J lost 2 bases, V lost 6 bases, and 5 bases had no gene match. The CDR3 loop is CASSPGQGPYEQYF. The CDR3 DNA reads TGTGCCAGCAGTCCGGGACAGGGACCCTACGAGCAGTACTTC.

The chain is built from TRBV7-9 and TRBJ1-2; 9 bases match TRBD1. J was trimmed by 7 bases and V by 5 bases; bases with no gene match: 11. Germline V gene sequence: CDR1 SEHNR, CDR2 FQNEAQ (reference sequence). This CDR3 comprises 15 residues. Here the CDR3 DNA reads TGTGCCAGCAGCGCACAGGGGGCTAGCATAGGTGGCTACACCTTC. Translated, it gives CASSAQGASIGGYTF.

V usage is TRBV3-1 (or the pseudogene TRBV3-2) and J usage is TRBJ1-1; D may be TRBD1 (6 bases). V gave up 4 bases and J gave up 6 bases, with 12 bases separating them. The CDR3 contains 13 residues. CDR1 is LGHDT and CDR2 is YNNKEL in the germline V gene (reference sequence). CDR3 in DNA: TGTGCCAGCAGCCTTGGGGGGGGCTCTGAAGCTTTCTTT. Its protein product is CASSLGGGSEAFF.